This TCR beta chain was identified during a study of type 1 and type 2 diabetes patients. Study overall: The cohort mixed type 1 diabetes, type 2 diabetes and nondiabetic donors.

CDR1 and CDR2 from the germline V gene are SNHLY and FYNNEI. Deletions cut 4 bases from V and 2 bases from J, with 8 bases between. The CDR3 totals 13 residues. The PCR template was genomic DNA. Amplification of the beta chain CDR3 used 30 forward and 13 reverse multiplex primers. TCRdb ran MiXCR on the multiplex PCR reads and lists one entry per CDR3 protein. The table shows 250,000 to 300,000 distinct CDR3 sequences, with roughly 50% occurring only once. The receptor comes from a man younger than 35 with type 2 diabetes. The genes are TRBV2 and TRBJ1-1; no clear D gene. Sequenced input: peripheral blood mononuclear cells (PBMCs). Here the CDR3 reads CASSVWPNTEAFF. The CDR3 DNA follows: TGTGCCAGCAGTGTTTGGCCTAACACTGAAGCTTTCTTT.